Each of the 31 T cell receptor beta chains below was sequenced from the same sample in a study of T cell responses to AZD1222 COVID-19 vaccine. Clones were read by immunoSEQ multiplex PCR, and TCRdb kept only the in-frame ones, dropping some. Altogether hundreds of thousands of clones are present, about 92% being singletons, with the ten largest covering approximately 1%. Source: peripheral blood, taken on day 0 of MenACWY control vaccination. These TCRs come from an adult in good health.

The chain recombines TRBV4-2 with TRBJ2-1, with a weak D call TRBD2 (6 bases). Trimming shortened V by 4 bases and J by 2 bases, and 15 bases separated the two germline ends. Germline loops: CDR1 LGHNA, CDR2 YNFKEQ. The CDR3 runs 16 residues. This CDR3 is CASSLRGTGAYNEQFF. CDR3 DNA: TGTGCCAGCAGCCTACGGGGGACTGGGGCCTACAATGAGCAGTTCTTC.

The chain links TRBV28 to TRBJ2-7; perhaps TRBD1 as D (5 bases). The CDR3 covers 13 residues. V was shortened by 5 bases and J by 6 bases, with 14 bases between the two germline ends. CDR1 and CDR2 (germline): MDHEN, SYDVKM. This CDR3 reads CASSGAGFGEQYF. In DNA, the CDR3 is TGTGCCAGCAGTGGGGCAGGGTTCGGCGAGCAGTACTTC.

The chain carries TRBV19 and TRBJ1-2, with no clear D. Trimming cost V 5 bases and J 7 bases, with 14 bases left between them. Germline values: CDR1 LNHDA, CDR2 SQIVND (reference sequence). The CDR3 covers 13 residues. The DNA of the CDR3 is TGTGCCAGTAGTTGGGCCCAGAGGCGTGGCTACACCTTC. It encodes CASSWAQRRGYTF.

The genes are TRBV7-9 and TRBJ1-1, with D possibly being TRBD1 (6 bases). Trimming shortened V by 3 bases and J by 4 bases, and 12 bases separated the two germline ends. CDR3 length: 14 amino acids. Germline CDR1 reads SEHNR; CDR2 reads FQNEAQ (reference sequence). CDR3 coding DNA: TGTGCCAGCAGCTTGGGGGGCAGAGGCACTGAAGCTTTCTTT. Translating gives CASSLGGRGTEAFF.

Here the CDR3 DNA reads TGTGCCAGCAGCCCGGACGGTAACTATGGCTACACCTTC. Its protein is CASSPDGNYGYTF. V usage is TRBV12-3 or TRBV12-4 and J usage is TRBJ1-2; D is undetermined. The CDR3 runs to 13 residues. V was shortened by 6 bases and J by 1 base, with 9 bases between the two germline ends.

This chain connects TRBV4-1 to TRBJ1-5, with D tentatively TRBD1 (5 bases). Per germline, CDR1 MGHRA and CDR2 YSYEKL. This CDR3 has 14 residues. The V and J ends lost 6 bases and 1 base respectively, with 10 bases between them. Written as DNA, the CDR3 is TGCGCCAGCAGTCAGGGAGGGAGCAATCAGCCCCAGCATTTT. Its translation: CASSQGGSNQPQHF.

The chain has TRBV13 and TRBJ1-1, with D possibly TRBD1 on 5 matching bases. This CDR3 is 14 amino acids long. The germline V gene has CDR1 PRHDT and CDR2 FYEKMQ (reference sequence). V was pared by 4 bases and J by 0 bases, with 9 bases between. CDR3 amino acids: CASSSRGVNTEAFF. The CDR3 DNA reads TGTGCCAGCAGCTCCCGAGGGGTGAACACTGAAGCTTTCTTT. Full variable domain (rest looked up from reference TRBV13 and TRBJ1-1): AAGVIQSPRHLIKEKRETATLKCYPIPRHDTVYWYQQGPGQDPQFLISFYEKMQSDKGSIPDRFSAQQFSDYHSELNMSSLELGDSALYFCASSSRGVNTEAFFGQGTRLTVV.

V gene TRBV10-3 combines with J gene TRBJ2-3; the D is unclear. CDR1 is ENHRY, CDR2 SYGVKD, per germline. The CDR3 length is 11 residues. V gave up 0 bases and J gave up 6 bases, with 1 base separating them. Written as DNA, the CDR3 is TGTGCCATCAGTGAGTCGGATACGCAGTATTTT. It specifies CAISESDTQYF.

V is TRBV19 and J is TRBJ1-2; D uncertain. This CDR3 spans 12 amino acids. From germline, CDR1 is LNHDA and CDR2 SQIVND (reference sequence). V lost 5 bases and J lost 10, with 14 bases in between. CDR3 DNA sequence: TGTGCCAGTAGTGTTACTGAGGCTGTCTACACCTTC. Translated, it gives CASSVTEAVYTF.

This rearrangement joins TRBV4-1 to TRBJ1-1, with 7 bases aligning to TRBD1. Germline V gene sequence: CDR1 MGHRA, CDR2 YSYEKL. CDR3 size: 14 residues. Germline trimming cut 6 bases from V and 3 bases from J; bases unmatched to any gene: 7. This chain's CDR3 is CASRTGLSDTEAFF. CDR3 nucleotides: TGCGCCAGCAGGACAGGGTTGTCGGACACTGAAGCTTTCTTT.

The genes are TRBV7-2 and TRBJ1-2; no clear D. Germline V CDR1 and CDR2: SGHTA, FQGNSA. Deletions cut 2 bases from V and 4 bases from J, with 11 bases between. This CDR3 is built from 14 residues. The CDR3 here is CASSLTGGIYGYTF. CDR3 in DNA: TGTGCCAGCAGCTTAACGGGCGGAATCTATGGCTACACCTTC. The entire variable domain, with the rest obtained from reference TRBV7-2 and TRBJ1-2, is as follows: GAGVSQSPSNKVTEKGKDVELRCDPISGHTALYWYRQSLGQGLEFLIYFQGNSAPDKSGLPSDRFSAERTGGSVSTLTIQRTQQEDSAVYLCASSLTGGIYGYTFGSGTRLTVV.

This clone was seen just once. The chain employs TRBV30 and TRBJ2-1; D is ambiguous. The CDR3 covers 13 residues. In germline, CDR1 is GTSNPN, CDR2 SVGIG (reference sequence). V was pared by 2 bases and J by 3 bases, with 8 bases between. The CDR3 DNA is TGTGCCTGGAGTTCGGCTTTCTACAATGAGCAGTTCTTC. Encoded protein: CAWSSAFYNEQFF.

V is TRBV6-2 or TRBV6-3 and J is TRBJ2-7; D is possibly TRBD1 or TRBD2 (5 bases each). V shed 2 bases and J shed 3 bases, with 11 bases lying between them. The V gene's germline CDR1 is MNHEY and CDR2 SVGEGT. The CDR3 length is 14 residues. The CDR3 sequence: CASSYGGRVYEQYF. CDR3 bases: TGTGCCAGCAGTTACGGGGGAAGGGTCTACGAGCAGTACTTC.

The chain recombines TRBV4-1 with TRBJ1-4, with D uncertain. The ends were cut back, 2 bases at V and 5 bases at J, with 6 bases in the middle. This CDR3 region has 13 residues. Germline V lookup: CDR1 MGHRA, CDR2 YSYEKL. The CDR3 DNA reads as TGCGCCAGCAGCCAAACCACCAATGAAAAACTGTTTTTT. Translation: CASSQTTNEKLFF.

The chain joins TRBV29-1 to TRBJ1-5; no clear D gene. Trimming removed 5 bases at V and 5 bases at J, with 16 bases between. The germline gives CDR1 SQVTM, CDR2 ANQGSEA. The CDR3 spans 14 residues. CDR3 nucleotides: TGCAGCGTTAAGACTCAAGGATTGGATCAGCCCCAGCATTTT. This sequence encodes CSVKTQGLDQPQHF.

DNA of the CDR3: TGTGCTTCGGACATCCTTGGAAACACCATATATTTT. Amino acids: CASDILGNTIYF. V and J are TRBV30 and TRBJ1-3; D might be TRBD1 (5 bases). Germline CDR1 and CDR2: GTSNPN and SVGIG (reference sequence). This CDR3 is 12 amino acids long.

The chain uses TRBV30 and TRBJ1-5; 7 bases align to TRBD1. CDR3 length equals 16 residues. Germline-derived CDR1 and CDR2 are GTSNPN and SVGIG (reference sequence). V shed 4 bases and J 3 bases; nucleotides not matched to a gene: 12. The CDR3 coding sequence is TGTGCCTGGAACCACAGGGGAGCGGGTATCAATCAGCCCCAGCATTTT. This gives the protein CAWNHRGAGINQPQHF.

The chain uses TRBV2 and TRBJ1-4; D ambiguous. The CDR3 has 15 residues. Germline assignment: CDR1 SNHLY and CDR2 FYNNEI. V was shortened by 7 bases and J by 0 bases, with 12 bases between the two germline ends. The CDR3 reads CASNNGVATNEKLFF. CDR3 nucleotides: TGTGCCAGCAATAACGGGGTTGCAACTAATGAAAAACTGTTTTTT.

This chain connects TRBV19 to TRBJ1-5, with TRBD1 identical over 7 bases. This CDR3 region has 15 residues. Trimming cost V 4 bases and J 5 bases; bases outside gene matches: 8. CDR1 and CDR2 from the germline V gene are LNHDA and SQIVND (reference sequence). The CDR3 reads CASSTDRTDHQPQHF. The CDR3 region has the DNA TGTGCCAGTAGTACGGACAGGACCGACCATCAGCCCCAGCATTTT.

This chain uses TRBV6-1 with TRBJ1-5; D might be TRBD1 (5 bases). This CDR3 spans 15 amino acids. Germline CDR1 MNHNS, CDR2 SASEGT. The V gene lost 2 bases and the J gene lost 4 bases, with 12 bases spanning the gap. DNA for the CDR3: TGTGCCAGCAGTGAACTCTCGCAGGGTAATCAGCCCCAGCATTTT. This sequence encodes CASSELSQGNQPQHF.

The CDR3 here is CASSSVGGGYTF. The CDR3 DNA reads TGCGCCAGCAGCTCGGTAGGTGGCGGCTACACCTTC. The chain carries TRBV5-1 and TRBJ1-2; D gene ambiguous. The CDR3 is 12 amino acids. Trimming removed 3 bases from V and 8 bases from J, with 11 bases in between. The germline gives CDR1 SGHRS, CDR2 YFSETQ. Filled out from reference TRBV5-1 and TRBJ1-2, the complete variable domain reads KAGVTQTPRYLIKTRGQQVTLSCSPISGHRSVSWYQQTPGQGLQFLFEYFSETQRNKGNFPGRFSGRQFSNSRSEMNVSTLELGDSALYLCASSSVGGGYTFGSGTRLTVV.

The chain has TRBV29-1 and TRBJ2-7; D call uncertain. Trimming left V 3 bases short and J 0 bases short, with 6 bases between. From germline, CDR1 is SQVTM and CDR2 ANQGSEA. The CDR3 consists of 12 residues. The CDR3 nucleotides read TGCAGCGTTGAGGTTTCCTCCTACGAGCAGTACTTC. It is translated as CSVEVSSYEQYF.

The chain combines TRBV29-1 with TRBJ1-4; 7 positions match TRBD1. This CDR3 has 13 amino acids. Germline CDR1 SQVTM, CDR2 ANQGSEA. V trimming: 7 bases; J trimming: 7 bases; junction bases outside the gene matches: 9. This chain's CDR3 is CSGGQAGFEKLFF. CDR3 nucleotides: TGCAGCGGTGGACAGGCGGGTTTTGAAAAACTGTTTTTT.

This sequence joins TRBV19 and TRBJ2-1; D might be TRBD2 (6 bases). V lost 1 base and J 8 bases, leaving 18 bases between the germline ends. CDR1 LNHDA and CDR2 SQIVND come from the germline V gene (reference sequence). The CDR3 runs to 16 residues. The CDR3 coding sequence is TGTGCCAGTAGTATAGGGCCAGGAGGGGCGCGGGATGAGCAGTTCTTC. Protein product: CASSIGPGGARDEQFF.

The chain uses TRBV4-2 and TRBJ2-1, with D possibly being TRBD2 (6 bases). V dropped 1 base and J dropped 4 bases, with 20 bases sitting between them. This CDR3 spans 18 amino acids. Germline loops: CDR1 LGHNA, CDR2 YNFKEQ. CDR3 in DNA: TGTGCCAGCAGCCAAGTTCAGGCGGGGCAGCCTCCGTACAATGAGCAGTTCTTC. Translating gives CASSQVQAGQPPYNEQFF.

The chain couples TRBV4-1 to TRBJ2-7; the D gene is possibly TRBD2 (5 bases). The CDR3 extends over 15 amino acids. Trimming stripped 1 base from V and 2 bases from J, with 12 bases between. CDR1 and CDR2 (germline): MGHRA, YSYEKL. The CDR3 sequence: CASSQGTGGPYEQYF. CDR3 DNA sequence: TGCGCCAGCAGCCAAGGGACCGGAGGACCCTACGAGCAGTACTTC.

The chain joins TRBV5-1 to TRBJ1-3, with TRBD1 matching 9 bases. This CDR3 region has 15 residues. The J segment lost 4 bases and the V segment lost 7 bases, leaving 9 bases of the junction unmatched. Germline V gene data show CDR1 as SGHRS and CDR2 as YFSETQ. The CDR3 spells CASGKGQGAGNTIYF. In DNA form, the CDR3 reads TGCGCCAGCGGGAAGGGACAGGGAGCCGGAAACACCATATATTTT.

The V and J genes are TRBV6-2 or TRBV6-3 and TRBJ1-2; D possibly corresponds to TRBD1 (5 bases). The CDR3 spans 13 residues. V dropped 5 bases and J dropped 4 bases, with 11 bases sitting between them. Germline values: CDR1 MNHEY, CDR2 SVGEGT. This chain's CDR3 is CASSTNQGYGYTF. In nucleotides, the CDR3 is TGTGCCAGCAGTACAAATCAGGGCTATGGCTACACCTTC.

The genes are TRBV3-1 (or the pseudogene TRBV3-2) and TRBJ2-1, with TRBD2 identical over 13 bases. With 10 bases clipped from V and 4 bases from J, the junction kept 7 bases outside the gene matches. This CDR3 is built from 15 residues. Germline V lookup: CDR1 LGHDT, CDR2 YNNKEL (reference sequence). CDR3 bases: TGTGCCACCACGGGACTAGCGGGGCAATACAATGAGCAGTTCTTC. It translates to CATTGLAGQYNEQFF.

This clone was observed a single time. This sequence joins TRBV6-5 and TRBJ2-5; 14 positions agree with TRBD2. CDR1 and CDR2 from the germline V gene are MNHEY and SVGAGI. The CDR3 contains 15 residues. V dropped 4 bases and J dropped 7; count of bases not matched to a gene: 5. CDR3: CASSFIGTSGGTQYF. For the CDR3, the DNA is TGTGCCAGCAGTTTCATTGGGACTAGCGGGGGGACCCAGTACTTC.

This clone showed up just once. This chain connects TRBV12-3 or TRBV12-4 to TRBJ1-2; tentatively, D is TRBD1 (6 bases). Trimming stripped 4 bases from V and 2 bases from J, with 8 bases between. This CDR3 comprises 13 residues. CDR3 coding DNA: TGTGCCAGCAGTTCACAGGGCAACTATGGCTACACCTTC. Protein sequence: CASSSQGNYGYTF.